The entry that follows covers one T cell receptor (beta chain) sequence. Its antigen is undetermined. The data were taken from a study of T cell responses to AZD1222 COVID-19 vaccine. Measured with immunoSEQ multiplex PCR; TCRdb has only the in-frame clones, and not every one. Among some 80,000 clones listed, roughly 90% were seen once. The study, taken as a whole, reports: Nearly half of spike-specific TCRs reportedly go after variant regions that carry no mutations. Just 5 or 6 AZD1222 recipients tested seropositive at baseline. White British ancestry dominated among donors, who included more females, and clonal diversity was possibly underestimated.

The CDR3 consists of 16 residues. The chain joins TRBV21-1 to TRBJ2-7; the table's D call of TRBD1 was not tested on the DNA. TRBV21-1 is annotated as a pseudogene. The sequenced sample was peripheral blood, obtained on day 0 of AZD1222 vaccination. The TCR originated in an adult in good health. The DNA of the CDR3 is TGTGCCAGCAGCAAAGGCCGGACAGGAGAAAATCACGAGCAGTACTTC. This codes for CASSKGRTGENHEQYF.